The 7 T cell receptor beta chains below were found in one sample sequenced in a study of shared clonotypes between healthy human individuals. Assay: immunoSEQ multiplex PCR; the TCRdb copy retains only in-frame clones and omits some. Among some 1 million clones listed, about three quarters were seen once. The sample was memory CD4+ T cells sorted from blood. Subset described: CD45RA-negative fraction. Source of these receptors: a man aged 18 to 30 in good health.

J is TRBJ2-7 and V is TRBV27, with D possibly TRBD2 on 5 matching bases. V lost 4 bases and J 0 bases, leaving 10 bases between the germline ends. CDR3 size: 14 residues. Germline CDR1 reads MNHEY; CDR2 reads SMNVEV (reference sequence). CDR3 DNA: TGTGCCAGCAGTTCCCTGACTATCTCCTACGAGCAGTACTTC. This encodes CASSSLTISYEQYF.

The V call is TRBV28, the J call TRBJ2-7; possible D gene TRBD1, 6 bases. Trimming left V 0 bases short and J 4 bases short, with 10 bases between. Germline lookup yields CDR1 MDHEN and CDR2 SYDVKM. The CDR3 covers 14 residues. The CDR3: CASSLWGAKYEQYF. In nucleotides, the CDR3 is TGTGCCAGCAGTTTATGGGGGGCGAAGTACGAGCAGTACTTC.

The CDR3: CASQSGNTIYF. CDR3 coding DNA: TGTGCCAGCCAGTCTGGAAACACCATATATTTT. The chain uses TRBV6-6 and TRBJ1-3; D is uncertain. The CDR3 runs 11 residues. Trimming left V 8 bases short and J 1 base short, with 3 bases between. Germline values: CDR1 MNHNY, CDR2 SVGAGI (reference sequence).

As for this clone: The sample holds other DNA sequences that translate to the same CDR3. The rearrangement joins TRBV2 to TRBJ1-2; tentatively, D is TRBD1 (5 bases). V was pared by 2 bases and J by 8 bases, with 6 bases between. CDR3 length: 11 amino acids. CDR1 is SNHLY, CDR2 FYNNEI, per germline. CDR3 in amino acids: CASSERDGYTF. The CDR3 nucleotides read TGTGCCAGCAGTGAAAGGGACGGCTACACCTTC.

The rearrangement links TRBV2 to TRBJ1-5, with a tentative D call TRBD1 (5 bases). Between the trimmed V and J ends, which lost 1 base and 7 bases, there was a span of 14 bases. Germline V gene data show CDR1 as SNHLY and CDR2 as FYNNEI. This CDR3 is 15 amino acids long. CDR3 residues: CASSEDVAGRQPQHF. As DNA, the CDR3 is TGTGCCAGCAGTGAAGATGTGGCAGGGAGGCAGCCCCAGCATTTT.

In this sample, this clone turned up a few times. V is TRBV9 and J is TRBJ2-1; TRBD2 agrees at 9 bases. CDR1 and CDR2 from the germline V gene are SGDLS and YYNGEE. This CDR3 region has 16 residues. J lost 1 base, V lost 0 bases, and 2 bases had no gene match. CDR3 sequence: CASSVGTSASYNEQFF. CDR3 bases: TGTGCCAGCAGCGTAGGGACTAGCGCTTCCTACAATGAGCAGTTCTTC.

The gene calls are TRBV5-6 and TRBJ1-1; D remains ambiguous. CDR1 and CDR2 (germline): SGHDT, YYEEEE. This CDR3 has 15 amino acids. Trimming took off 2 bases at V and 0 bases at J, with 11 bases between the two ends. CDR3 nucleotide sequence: TGTGCCAGCAGCTTCATCACGGCCCTGAACACTGAAGCTTTCTTT. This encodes CASSFITALNTEAFF.